This T cell receptor (beta chain) was recovered during a study of T cell responses to AZD1222 COVID-19 vaccine. Study observations and caveats: Across the whole spike, CD4 TCRs peaked at regions 160-218 and 743-854.

This clone was picked up one time. Its target is unknown. Produced via immunoSEQ multiplex PCR; TCRdb's table is partial and in-frame only. This table holds some 180,000 clones, nearly 95% found once. The germline V and J ends were trimmed by 0 bases and 7 bases, with 8 bases remaining between them. This CDR3 has 14 residues. Germline assignment: CDR1 SGHNT and CDR2 YYREEE (reference sequence). Sequencing was performed on peripheral blood, taken 28 days after the second AZD1222 dose. The source is an adult who received the AZD1222 COVID-19 vaccine. V is TRBV5-4 and J is TRBJ1-6, with D unclear. CDR3: CASSLEQANSPLHF. CDR3 nucleotide sequence: TGTGCCAGCAGCTTGGAGCAGGCAAATTCACCCCTCCACTTT.